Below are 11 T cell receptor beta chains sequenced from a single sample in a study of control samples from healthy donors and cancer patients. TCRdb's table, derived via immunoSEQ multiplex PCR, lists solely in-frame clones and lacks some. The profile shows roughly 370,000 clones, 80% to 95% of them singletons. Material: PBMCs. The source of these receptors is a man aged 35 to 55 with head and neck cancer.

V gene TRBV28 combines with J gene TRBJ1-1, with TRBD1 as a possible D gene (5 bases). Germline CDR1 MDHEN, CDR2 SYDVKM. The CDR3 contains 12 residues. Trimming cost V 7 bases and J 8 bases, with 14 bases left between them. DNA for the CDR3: TGTGCCAGCACCCGTCAGGGACCCGAAGCTTTCTTT. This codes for CASTRQGPEAFF.

CDR3 sequence (DNA): TGTGCCTGGAGTGTAGGGACAGGGGCCACTGAAAAACTGTTTTTT. This encodes CAWSVGTGATEKLFF. The J gene is TRBJ1-4, the V gene TRBV30; 10 bases map to TRBD1. Germline V CDR1 and CDR2: GTSNPN, SVGIG (reference sequence). The CDR3 contains 15 residues. The ends lost 0 bases at V and 7 bases at J; junction bases unmatched: 5.

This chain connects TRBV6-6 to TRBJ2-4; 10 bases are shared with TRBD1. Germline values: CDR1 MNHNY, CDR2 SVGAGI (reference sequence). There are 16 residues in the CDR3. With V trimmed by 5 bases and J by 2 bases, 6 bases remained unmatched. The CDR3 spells CASSPGQGITKNIQYF. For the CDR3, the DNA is TGTGCCAGCAGTCCGGGACAGGGGATCACCAAAAACATTCAGTACTTC.

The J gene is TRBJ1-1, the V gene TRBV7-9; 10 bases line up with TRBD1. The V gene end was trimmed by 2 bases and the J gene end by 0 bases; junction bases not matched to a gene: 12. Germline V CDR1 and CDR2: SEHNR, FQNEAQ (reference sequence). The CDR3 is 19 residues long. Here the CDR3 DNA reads TGTGCCAGCAGCTTACGATGGGACAGGGGCGGCGGTATGAACACTGAAGCTTTCTTT. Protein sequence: CASSLRWDRGGGMNTEAFF.

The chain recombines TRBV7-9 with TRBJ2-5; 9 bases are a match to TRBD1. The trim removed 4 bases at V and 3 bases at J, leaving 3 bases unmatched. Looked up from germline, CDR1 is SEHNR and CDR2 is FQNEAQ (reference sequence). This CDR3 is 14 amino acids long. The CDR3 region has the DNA TGTGCCAGCAGCTCGGGACAGGGAAAAGAGACCCAGTACTTC. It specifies CASSSGQGKETQYF.

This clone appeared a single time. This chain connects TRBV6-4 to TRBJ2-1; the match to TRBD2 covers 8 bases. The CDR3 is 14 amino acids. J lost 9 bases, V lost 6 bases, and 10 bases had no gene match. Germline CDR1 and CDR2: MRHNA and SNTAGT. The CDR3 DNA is TGTGCCAGCAGGGCCCAAAGCGGGAGTAGTGAGCAGTTCTTC. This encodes CASRAQSGSSEQFF.

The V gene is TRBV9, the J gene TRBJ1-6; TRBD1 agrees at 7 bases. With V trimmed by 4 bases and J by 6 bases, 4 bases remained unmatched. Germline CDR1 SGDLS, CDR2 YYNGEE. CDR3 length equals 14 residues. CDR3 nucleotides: TGTGCCAGCAGCCCTCAGGGGGGTAATTCACCCCTCCACTTT. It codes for CASSPQGGNSPLHF.

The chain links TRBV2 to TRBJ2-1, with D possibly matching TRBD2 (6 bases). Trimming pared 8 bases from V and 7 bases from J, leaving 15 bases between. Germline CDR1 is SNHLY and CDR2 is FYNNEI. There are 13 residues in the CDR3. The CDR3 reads CASLWPGGNEQFF. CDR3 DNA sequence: TGTGCCAGCCTGTGGCCCGGAGGGAATGAGCAGTTCTTC.

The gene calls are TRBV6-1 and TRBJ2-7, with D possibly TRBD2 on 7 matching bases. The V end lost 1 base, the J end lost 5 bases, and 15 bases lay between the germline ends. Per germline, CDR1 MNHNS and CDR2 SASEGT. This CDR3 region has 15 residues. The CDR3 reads CASSEGGGAINEQYF. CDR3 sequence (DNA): TGTGCCAGCAGTGAAGGAGGGGGGGCGATTAACGAGCAGTACTTC.

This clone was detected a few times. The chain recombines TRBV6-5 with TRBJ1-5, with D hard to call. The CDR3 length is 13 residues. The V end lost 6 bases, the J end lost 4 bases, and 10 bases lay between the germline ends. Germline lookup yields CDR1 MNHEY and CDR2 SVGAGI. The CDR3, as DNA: TGTGCCAGCAGCCTCGACCAAAATCAGCCCCAGCATTTT. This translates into CASSLDQNQPQHF.

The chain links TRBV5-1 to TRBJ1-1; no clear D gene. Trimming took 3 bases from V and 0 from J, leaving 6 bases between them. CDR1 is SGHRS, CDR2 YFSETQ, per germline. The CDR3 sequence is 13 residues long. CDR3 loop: CASSSAMNTEAFF. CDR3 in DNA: TGCGCCAGCAGCTCAGCAATGAACACTGAAGCTTTCTTT.